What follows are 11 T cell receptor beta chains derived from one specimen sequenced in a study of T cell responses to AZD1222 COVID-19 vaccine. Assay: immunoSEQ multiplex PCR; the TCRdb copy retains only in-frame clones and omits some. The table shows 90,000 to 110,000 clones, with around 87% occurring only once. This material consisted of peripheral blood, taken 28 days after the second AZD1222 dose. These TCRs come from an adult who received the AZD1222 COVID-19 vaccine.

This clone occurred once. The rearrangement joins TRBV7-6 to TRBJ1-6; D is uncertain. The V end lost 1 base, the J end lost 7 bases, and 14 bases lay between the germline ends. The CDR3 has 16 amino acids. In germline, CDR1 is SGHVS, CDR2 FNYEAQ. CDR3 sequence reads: CASSLERGGWNSPLHF. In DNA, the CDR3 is TGTGCCAGCAGCTTAGAACGGGGAGGGTGGAATTCACCCCTCCACTTT.

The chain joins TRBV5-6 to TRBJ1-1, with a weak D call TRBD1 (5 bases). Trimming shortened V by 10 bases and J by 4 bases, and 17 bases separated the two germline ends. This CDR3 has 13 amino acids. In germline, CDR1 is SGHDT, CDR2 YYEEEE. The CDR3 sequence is CASTAGGGTEAFF. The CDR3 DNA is TGTGCCTCCACCGCCGGGGGAGGCACTGAAGCTTTCTTT.

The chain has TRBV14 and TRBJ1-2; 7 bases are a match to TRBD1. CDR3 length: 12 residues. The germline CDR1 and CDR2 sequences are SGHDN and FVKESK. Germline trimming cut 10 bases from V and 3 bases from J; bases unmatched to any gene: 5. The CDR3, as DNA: TGTGCCATCCCGACAGGGCACTATGGCTACACCTTC. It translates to CAIPTGHYGYTF.

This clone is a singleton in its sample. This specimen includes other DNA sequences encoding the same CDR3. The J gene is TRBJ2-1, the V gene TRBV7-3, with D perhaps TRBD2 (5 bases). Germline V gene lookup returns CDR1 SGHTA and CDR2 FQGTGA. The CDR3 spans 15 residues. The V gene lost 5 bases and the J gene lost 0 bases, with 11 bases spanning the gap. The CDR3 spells CASSLDSSSYNEQFF. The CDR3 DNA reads TGTGCCAGCAGCCTGGACTCAAGCTCCTACAATGAGCAGTTCTTC.

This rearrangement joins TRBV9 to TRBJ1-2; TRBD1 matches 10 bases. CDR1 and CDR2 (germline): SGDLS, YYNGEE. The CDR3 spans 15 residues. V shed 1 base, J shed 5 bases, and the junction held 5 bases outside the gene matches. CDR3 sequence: CASSVNPGQGYGYTF. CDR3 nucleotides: TGTGCCAGCAGCGTAAATCCGGGACAGGGGTATGGCTACACCTTC.

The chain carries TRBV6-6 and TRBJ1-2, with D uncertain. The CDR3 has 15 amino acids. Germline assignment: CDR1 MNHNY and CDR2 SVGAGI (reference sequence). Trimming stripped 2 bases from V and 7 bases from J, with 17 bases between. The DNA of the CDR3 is TGTGCCAGCAGTTACCATGGGAAGCTAACTGGTGGCTACACCTTC. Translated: CASSYHGKLTGGYTF.

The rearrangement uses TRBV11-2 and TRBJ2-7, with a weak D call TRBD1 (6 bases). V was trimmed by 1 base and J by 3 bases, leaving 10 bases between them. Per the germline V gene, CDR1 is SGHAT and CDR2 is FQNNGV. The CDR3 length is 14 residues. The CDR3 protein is CASSLGDTYYEQYF. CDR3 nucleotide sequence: TGTGCCAGCAGCTTAGGGGACACCTACTACGAGCAGTACTTC.

The CDR3 nucleotides read TGTGCCAGCTCACCACCGACTAGCAGGGATGAGCAGTTCTTC. Residues: CASSPPTSRDEQFF. The J gene is TRBJ2-1, the V gene TRBV18, with 7 positions matching TRBD2. The CDR3 sequence is 14 residues long. The V segment lost 0 bases and the J segment 8 bases; nucleotides outside the gene matches: 4. Per the germline V gene, CDR1 is KGHSH and CDR2 is LQKENI. The whole variable domain, filled in from reference TRBV18 and TRBJ2-1, reads NAGVMQNPRHLVRRRGQEARLRCSPMKGHSHVYWYRQLPEEGLKFMVYLQKENIIDESGMPKERFSAEFPKEGPSILRIQQVVRGDSAAYFCASSPPTSRDEQFFGPGTRLTVL.

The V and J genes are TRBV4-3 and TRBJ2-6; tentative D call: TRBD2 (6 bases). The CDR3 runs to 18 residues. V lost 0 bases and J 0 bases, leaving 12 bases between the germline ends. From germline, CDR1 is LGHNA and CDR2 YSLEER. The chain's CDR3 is CASSQDMLASSGANVLTF. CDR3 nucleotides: TGCGCCAGCAGCCAAGATATGCTAGCGAGCTCTGGGGCCAACGTCCTGACTTTC.

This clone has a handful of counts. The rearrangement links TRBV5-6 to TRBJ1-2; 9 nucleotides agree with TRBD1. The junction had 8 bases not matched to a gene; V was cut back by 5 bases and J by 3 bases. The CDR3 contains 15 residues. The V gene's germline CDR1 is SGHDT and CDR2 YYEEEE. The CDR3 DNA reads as TGTGCCAGCAGACCTTGGACAGGGGTGTACTATGGCTACACCTTC. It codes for CASRPWTGVYYGYTF.

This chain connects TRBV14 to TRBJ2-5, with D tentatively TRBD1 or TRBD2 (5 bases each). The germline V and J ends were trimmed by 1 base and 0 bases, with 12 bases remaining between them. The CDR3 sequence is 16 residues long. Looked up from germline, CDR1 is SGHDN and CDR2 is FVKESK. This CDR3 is CASSQGRGRYQETQYF. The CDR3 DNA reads TGTGCCAGCAGCCAAGGACGGGGCCGGTACCAAGAGACCCAGTACTTC.